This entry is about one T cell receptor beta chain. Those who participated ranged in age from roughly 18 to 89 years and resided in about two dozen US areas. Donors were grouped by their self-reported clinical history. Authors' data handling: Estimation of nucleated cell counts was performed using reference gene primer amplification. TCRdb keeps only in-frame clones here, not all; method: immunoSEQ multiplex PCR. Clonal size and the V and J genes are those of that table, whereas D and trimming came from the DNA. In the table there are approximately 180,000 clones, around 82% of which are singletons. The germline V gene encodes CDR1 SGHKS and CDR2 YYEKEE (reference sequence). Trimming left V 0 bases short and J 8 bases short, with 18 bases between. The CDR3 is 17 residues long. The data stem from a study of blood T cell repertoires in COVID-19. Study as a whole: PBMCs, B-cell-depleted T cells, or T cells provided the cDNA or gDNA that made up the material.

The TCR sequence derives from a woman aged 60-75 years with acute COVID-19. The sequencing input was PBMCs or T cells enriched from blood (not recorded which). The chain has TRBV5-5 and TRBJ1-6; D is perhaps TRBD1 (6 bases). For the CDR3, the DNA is TGTGCCAGCAGCTTGGGTTTGGGGGCCACGGCTTATTCACCCCTCCACTTT. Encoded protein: CASSLGLGATAYSPLHF. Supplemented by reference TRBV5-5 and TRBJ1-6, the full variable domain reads DAGVTQSPTHLIKTRGQQVTLRCSPISGHKSVSWYQQVLGQGPQFIFQYYEKEERGRGNFPDRFSARQFPNYSSELNVNALLLGDSALYLCASSLGLGATAYSPLHFGNGTRLTVT.